One and the same sample provided the 32 T cell receptor beta chains below, sequenced in a study of T cells in Graves' hyperthyroidism and ophthalmopathy. RNA transcripts gave rise to amplified TCR beta CDR3 regions. First-round RT-PCR targeting the TCR CDR3 was performed with the HTBI primer set. TCRdb ran MiXCR on the multiplex PCR reads and lists one entry per CDR3 protein. The table includes a few hundred thousand distinct CDR3 sequences, around 21% detected once. The specimen was blood. The receptors were sampled from a man aged 18 to 29 with Graves' hyperthyroidism.

In this sample, this clonotype turned up many times. The V gene is TRBV12-3 or TRBV12-4, the J gene TRBJ1-2; possible D gene TRBD1, 5 bases. V lost 6 bases, J lost 8 bases, and 10 bases lay in between. The CDR3 totals 11 residues. The chain's CDR3 is CASSRWGGYTF. The CDR3 bases are TGTGCCAGCAGCCGGTGGGGGGGCTACACCTTC.

This clonotype was detected ten times or more. The chain links TRBV11-2 to TRBJ2-2; D is undetermined. Trimming took off 7 bases at V and 3 bases at J, with 9 bases between the two ends. The CDR3 loop spans 13 amino acids. CDR1 and CDR2 from the germline V gene are SGHAT and FQNNGV. The CDR3 is CASIGGDTGELFF. CDR3 DNA sequence: TGTGCCAGCATAGGCGGAGACACCGGGGAGCTGTTTTTT.

This clonotype was picked up many times. The V gene is TRBV12-3 or TRBV12-4, the J gene TRBJ2-7; 11 bases fit TRBD2. CDR3 size: 15 residues. Trimming removed 0 bases from V and 2 bases from J; junction bases left unmatched: 0. The CDR3 DNA sequence: TGTGCCAGCAGTTTAGCTAGCGGGGGGGCCTACGAGCAGTACTTC. Protein sequence: CASSLASGGAYEQYF.

Many counts were recorded for this clonotype. The chain has TRBV9 and TRBJ2-7, with D unresolved. Germline V gene data show CDR1 as SGDLS and CDR2 as YYNGEE. V was trimmed by 2 bases and J by 5 bases, leaving 11 bases between them. This CDR3 is built from 13 residues. CDR3 region: CASSVDRRDEQYF. CDR3 DNA: TGTGCCAGCAGCGTGGACCGAAGAGACGAGCAGTACTTC.

This clonotype was counted at least ten times. The gene calls are TRBV28 and TRBJ1-5; D gene unclear. The V gene lost 7 bases and the J gene lost 1 base, with 11 bases spanning the gap. Germline V gene lookup returns CDR1 MDHEN and CDR2 SYDVKM. This CDR3 comprises 14 residues. The CDR3 is CASTRPGSNQPQHF. CDR3 in DNA: TGTGCCAGCACACGTCCTGGGAGCAATCAGCCCCAGCATTTT.

Many counts were recorded for this clonotype. V is TRBV12-3 or TRBV12-4 and J is TRBJ2-3; tentatively, D is TRBD1 or TRBD2 (5 bases each). The CDR3 sequence is 15 residues long. Between the trimmed V and J ends, which lost 7 bases and 3 bases, there was a span of 17 bases. Here the CDR3 reads CASNPRGHGTDTQYF. In DNA, the CDR3 is TGTGCCAGCAACCCCCGGGGCCACGGGACAGATACGCAGTATTTT.

This chain links TRBV28 with TRBJ2-7; 8 bases fit TRBD2. V shed 5 bases and J 3 bases; nucleotides not matched to a gene: 6. There are 14 residues in the CDR3. The germline gives CDR1 MDHEN, CDR2 SYDVKM. This CDR3 is CASSPPGLVYEQYF. CDR3 DNA sequence: TGTGCCAGCAGTCCCCCGGGACTAGTCTACGAGCAGTACTTC.

This chain uses TRBV7-9 with TRBJ2-7, with 7 positions matching TRBD1. With V trimmed by 2 bases and J by 8 bases, 6 bases remained unmatched. The length of the CDR3 is 13 residues. Germline CDR1 reads SEHNR; CDR2 reads FQNEAQ (reference sequence). The CDR3: CASSLRQGRKQYF. The CDR3 region has the DNA TGTGCCAGCAGCTTAAGACAGGGACGCAAGCAGTACTTC.

This clonotype was seen many times. The rearrangement uses TRBV4-1 and TRBJ1-1; no definite D call. Trimming left V 4 bases short and J 5 bases short, with 14 bases between. The CDR3 runs 14 residues. Germline V lookup: CDR1 MGHRA, CDR2 YSYEKL. The CDR3 nucleotides read TGCGCCAGCAGCCTACGGGGTCTTTCGACTGAAGCTTTCTTT. It codes for CASSLRGLSTEAFF.

As concerns this clonotype: A read error may explain this, as a much larger clone is one base away. The chain employs TRBV27 and TRBJ1-1, with 7 positions matching TRBD1. CDR1 and CDR2 (germline): MNHEY, SMNVEV (reference sequence). The CDR3 contains 13 residues. CDR3 loop: CASSQGENTGAFF. For the CDR3, the DNA is TGTGCCAGCAGTCAGGGGGAGAACACTGGAGCTTTCTTT.

This chain joins TRBV27 and TRBJ2-7, with a tentative D call TRBD2 (6 bases). The J call is uncertain, as TRBJ2-5 better fits the DNA end. Germline values: CDR1 MNHEY, CDR2 SMNVEV (reference sequence). The CDR3 has 15 residues. CDR3 region: CASSLFPGSLETQYF. CDR3 in DNA: TGTGCCAGCAGTTTATTTCCCGGGAGCTTGGAGACCCAGTACTTC.

The chain employs TRBV29-1 and TRBJ1-1; D may be TRBD1 (5 bases). The CDR3 contains 12 residues. Germline V lookup: CDR1 SQVTM, CDR2 ANQGSEA. V was pared by 5 bases and J by 4 bases, with 11 bases between. The CDR3 nucleotides are TGCAGCGTTCGATCGGGGCGCACTGAAGCTTTCTTT. Its protein product is CSVRSGRTEAFF.

This clonotype was observed many times. CDR3 sequence reads: CASSVAMENTEAFF. The CDR3 nucleotides read TGTGCCAGCAGCGTAGCTATGGAGAACACTGAAGCTTTCTTT. V gene TRBV9 combines with J gene TRBJ1-1; no clear D gene. The length of the CDR3 is 14 residues. CDR1 and CDR2 (germline): SGDLS, YYNGEE. V lost 0 bases and J lost 1, with 7 bases in between. The entire variable domain, with the rest obtained from reference TRBV9 and TRBJ1-1, is as follows: DSGVTQTPKHLITATGQRVTLRCSPRSGDLSVYWYQQSLDQGLQFLIQYYNGEERAKGNILERFSAQQFPDLHSELNLSSLELGDSALYFCASSVAMENTEAFFGQGTRLTVV.

Points on this clonotype: One base away lies a much larger clone, so this may be a sequencing read error. V gene TRBV30 combines with J gene TRBJ1-1; no clear D gene. The length of the CDR3 is 11 residues. The V end was cut by 3 bases, the J end by 2 bases, with 4 bases between. Germline CDR1 and CDR2: GTSNPN and SVGIG (reference sequence). CDR3 loop: CAWRVNTEAFF. The CDR3 DNA follows: TGTGCCTGGAGGGTAAACACTGAAGCTTTCTTT.

The chain couples TRBV6-1 to TRBJ2-5; D is perhaps TRBD1 (5 bases). Trimming shortened V by 2 bases and J by 4 bases, and 11 bases separated the two germline ends. Germline CDR1 is MNHNS and CDR2 is SASEGT. The CDR3 is 14 amino acids. Here the CDR3 DNA reads TGTGCCAGCAGTGAATTTAGGGGTGGAGAGACCCAGTACTTC. This translates into CASSEFRGGETQYF.

This clonotype came up once. The rearrangement links TRBV29-1 to TRBJ1-1, with D perhaps matching TRBD1 (5 bases). Per the germline V gene, CDR1 is SQVTM and CDR2 is ANQGSEA. V was shortened by 4 bases and J by 4 bases, with 16 bases between the two germline ends. The CDR3 covers 14 residues. The CDR3 DNA sequence: TGCAGCGTTGCCCTGGGAGGGGTTAGCACTGAAGCTTTCTTT. Its protein is CSVALGGVSTEAFF.

J is TRBJ1-5 and V is TRBV6-1; D is ambiguous. The V end was cut by 5 bases, the J end by 9 bases, with 14 bases between. The CDR3 length is 13 residues. Germline loops: CDR1 MNHNS, CDR2 SASEGT. CDR3 region: CASSTPPKRPQHF. CDR3 in DNA: TGTGCCAGCAGTACGCCCCCCAAGAGGCCCCAGCATTTT.

This chain connects TRBV16 to TRBJ1-1; D not resolved. V lost 10 bases and J lost 1, with 13 bases in between. Germline V gives CDR1 KGHSY, CDR2 FQNENV. The CDR3 covers 13 residues. The CDR3 here is CATSHGRNTEAFF. The CDR3, as DNA: TGTGCCACTAGCCATGGGAGGAACACTGAAGCTTTCTTT.

J is TRBJ1-1 and V is TRBV11-2, with D possibly TRBD1 on 6 matching bases. V was cut by 0 bases and J by 3 bases, with 20 bases left in between. The germline V gene has CDR1 SGHAT and CDR2 FQNNGV. The length of the CDR3 is 18 residues. The CDR3: CASSLDGRTAGKDTEAFF. The CDR3 nucleotides read TGTGCCAGCAGCTTAGATGGAAGGACAGCGGGGAAGGACACTGAAGCTTTCTTT. Based on the CDR3 plus reference TRBV11-2 and TRBJ1-1, the full variable domain is EAGVAQSPRYKIIEKRQSVAFWCNPISGHATLYWYQQILGQGPKLLIQFQNNGVVDDSQLPKDRFSAERLKGVDSTLKIQPAKLEDSAVYLCASSLDGRTAGKDTEAFFGQGTRLTVV.

This clonotype was seen at least ten times. The chain uses TRBV12-3 or TRBV12-4 and TRBJ1-1; the match to TRBD1 covers 7 bases. This CDR3 region has 14 residues. J was trimmed by 3 bases and V by 6 bases; bases with no gene match: 7. CDR3 nucleotides: TGTGCCAGCAGGGCAGACAGGGACCACACTGAAGCTTTCTTT. It encodes CASRADRDHTEAFF.

This clonotype was seen ten or more times. This chain uses TRBV7-9 with TRBJ2-4; tentative D call: TRBD2 (6 bases). Germline-derived CDR1 and CDR2 are SEHNR and FQNEAQ (reference sequence). The CDR3 runs 13 residues. Trimming took 4 bases from V and 6 from J, leaving 10 bases between them. CDR3 sequence reads: CASSSTGGNIQYF. The CDR3 DNA is TGTGCCAGCAGCTCCACCGGGGGAAACATTCAGTACTTC.

This clonotype has at least ten counts. V usage is TRBV28 and J usage is TRBJ1-5; TRBD1 matches 8 bases. The germline gives CDR1 MDHEN, CDR2 SYDVKM. CDR3 length equals 17 residues. The J segment lost 8 bases and the V segment lost 1 base, leaving 13 bases of the junction unmatched. CDR3 in amino acids: CASSLYADRAWEKPQHF. The CDR3 region has the DNA TGTGCCAGCAGTTTATACGCGGACAGGGCATGGGAAAAGCCCCAGCATTTT. Together with reference TRBV28 and TRBJ1-5, the CDR3 gives the full variable domain: DVKVTQSSRYLVKRTGEKVFLECVQDMDHENMFWYRQDPGLGLRLIYFSYDVKMKEKGDIPEGYSVSREKKERFSLILESASTNQTSMYLCASSLYADRAWEKPQHFGDGTRLSIL.

This clonotype was picked up a small number of times. This chain links TRBV5-1 with TRBJ2-2; TRBD1 matches at 7 bases. CDR3 length: 17 residues. V dropped 1 base and J dropped 2; count of bases not matched to a gene: 8. CDR1 is SGHRS and CDR2 is YFSETQ in the germline V gene. The CDR3 region is CASSLRPDRVNTGELFF. CDR3 sequence (DNA): TGCGCCAGCAGCTTGCGACCCGACAGGGTCAACACCGGGGAGCTGTTTTTT. The whole variable domain, remainder taken from reference TRBV5-1 and TRBJ2-2, is KAGVTQTPRYLIKTRGQQVTLSCSPISGHRSVSWYQQTPGQGLQFLFEYFSETQRNKGNFPGRFSGRQFSNSRSEMNVSTLELGDSALYLCASSLRPDRVNTGELFFGEGSRLTVL.

The rearrangement uses TRBV7-8 and TRBJ2-7, with 8 bases identical to TRBD2. This CDR3 spans 15 amino acids. Germline CDR1 reads SGHVS; CDR2 reads FQNEAQ. V trimming: 5 bases; J trimming: 0 bases; junction bases outside the gene matches: 6. This CDR3 reads CASSPSGGFSYEQYF. The CDR3, as DNA: TGTGCCAGCAGCCCAAGCGGGGGCTTCTCCTACGAGCAGTACTTC.

The chain couples TRBV11-2 to TRBJ2-7; a possible D gene is TRBD1 (5 bases). Germline V CDR1 and CDR2: SGHAT, FQNNGV. The CDR3 extends over 15 amino acids. V lost 5 bases and J 4 bases, leaving 18 bases between the germline ends. The CDR3 nucleotides read TGTGCCAGCAGCCGAGCCAGGACAACAGGTTACGAGCAGTACTTC. Its protein product is CASSRARTTGYEQYF.

This clonotype was counted many times. The CDR3 reads CASSDWGAETQYF. The CDR3 nucleotides are TGTGCCAGCAGTGATTGGGGGGCAGAGACCCAGTACTTC. The V gene is TRBV2, the J gene TRBJ2-5; tentatively, D is TRBD1 or TRBD2 (6 bases each). CDR3 length equals 13 residues. The V gene lost 3 bases and the J gene lost 4 bases, with 9 bases spanning the gap. Looked up from germline, CDR1 is SNHLY and CDR2 is FYNNEI.

This clonotype was detected many times. The CDR3 DNA reads TGTGCCACCAGCAGTGACAGGGTCTTGGGCACTGAAGCTTTCTTT. Amino acid sequence: CATSSDRVLGTEAFF. The chain has TRBV15 and TRBJ1-1, with 7 bases aligning to TRBD1. The CDR3 has 15 amino acids. The junction had 8 bases not matched to a gene; V was cut back by 3 bases and J by 4 bases. Germline CDR1 LNHNV, CDR2 YYDKDF (reference sequence).

The V gene is TRBV18, the J gene TRBJ1-1; D perhaps matches TRBD1 (6 bases). There are 14 residues in the CDR3. The germline V and J ends were trimmed by 6 bases and 3 bases, with 14 bases remaining between them. Looked up from germline, CDR1 is KGHSH and CDR2 is LQKENI. The CDR3 DNA is TGTGCCAGCTCGGGGGCCGGCGGGTACACTGAAGCTTTCTTT. Its protein product is CASSGAGGYTEAFF.

V gene TRBV9 combines with J gene TRBJ1-1; no definite D call. Trimming left V 4 bases short and J 8 bases short, with 15 bases between. The germline CDR1 and CDR2 sequences are SGDLS and YYNGEE. The CDR3 loop spans 13 amino acids. The CDR3 region has the DNA TGTGCCAGCAGCCCGTTAACGACGGAAGAAGCTTTCTTT. It is translated as CASSPLTTEEAFF.

This clonotype occurred many times. This sequence joins TRBV15 and TRBJ2-7; no clear D gene. There are 15 residues in the CDR3. The germline V gene encodes CDR1 LNHNV and CDR2 YYDKDF (reference sequence). V was cut by 0 bases and J by 0 bases, with 9 bases left in between. The CDR3 region is CATSREARSSYEQYF. CDR3 nucleotides: TGTGCCACCAGCAGAGAAGCACGTAGCTCCTACGAGCAGTACTTC.

This clonotype was counted many times. J is TRBJ2-7 and V is TRBV12-3 or TRBV12-4; D is perhaps TRBD2 (5 bases). The V and J ends lost 3 bases and 2 bases respectively, with 8 bases between them. The length of the CDR3 is 13 residues. The CDR3 DNA follows: TGTGCCAGCAGTTTGCTGACTACCTACGAGCAGTACTTC. Amino acids: CASSLLTTYEQYF.

This rearrangement joins TRBV7-6 to TRBJ2-7; possibly TRBD1 for D (5 bases). Trimming removed 6 bases from V and 6 bases from J, with 15 bases in between. Germline lookup yields CDR1 SGHVS and CDR2 FNYEAQ. CDR3 length equals 13 residues. For the CDR3, the DNA is TGTGCCAGCAGACTTACAGGTGTCTTCGAGCAGTACTTC. Protein sequence: CASRLTGVFEQYF.